A selection of T cell receptor beta chains follows, all from one sample in a study of blood T cell repertoires in COVID-19. The protocol was immunoSEQ multiplex PCR, while the TCRdb copy is restricted to in-frame clones and leaves out a portion. The sample has about 220,000 clones, around 83% seen once; the top ten hold about 1.3%. The specimen sequenced was PBMCs or T cells enriched from blood (not recorded which). All receptors derive from a middle-aged woman with acute COVID-19. CDR3s include the opening cysteine and the closing phenylalanine or tryptophan. D genes are given only for firm matches. The size of a clone is reported for some rows only, either as once, few or many, or as a class for expanded clones.

v_call	d_call	j_call	clone_size	cdr3_aa	cdr3_nt
TRBV7-6	-	TRBJ2-7	-	CASSLVGAGFNEQYF	TGTGCCAGCAGCTTAGTCGGGGCGGGGTTTAACGAGCAGTACTTC
TRBV5-1	-	TRBJ1-1	-	CASSRDGANTEAFF	TGCGCCAGCAGCCGTGATGGGGCGAACACTGAAGCTTTCTTT
TRBV7-2	-	TRBJ1-3	-	CASSWERQINSGNTIYF	TGTGCCAGCAGCTGGGAAAGACAGATAAACTCTGGAAACACCATATATTTT
TRBV19	TRBD1	TRBJ2-4	-	CASSSWTGKNIQYF	TGTGCCAGTAGTTCCTGGACAGGTAAAAACATTCAGTACTTC
TRBV6-6	-	TRBJ1-1	-	CASSPGGGGTEAFF	TGTGCCAGCAGCCCCGGTGGGGGAGGCACTGAAGCTTTCTTT
TRBV4-2	TRBD1	TRBJ1-2	-	CASSQVGTGPGYTF	TGTGCCAGCAGCCAAGTGGGGACAGGGCCTGGCTACACCTTC
TRBV2	-	TRBJ2-2	-	CASSDSFTGELFF	TGTGCCAGCAGTGACTCCTTCACCGGGGAGCTGTTTTTT
TRBV27	TRBD1	TRBJ1-2	-	CASRRQGANYGYTF	TGTGCCAGCAGACGACAGGGGGCGAACTATGGCTACACCTTC
TRBV10-3	-	TRBJ2-7	-	CAISAQDPRKDEQYF	TGTGCCATCAGTGCTCAGGATCCGAGAAAGGACGAGCAGTACTTC
TRBV7-9	-	TRBJ2-6	-	CASSDGPRVGTSGANVLTF	TGTGCCAGCAGCGACGGACCCAGGGTAGGAACATCTGGGGCCAACGTCCTGACTTTC
TRBV6-1	TRBD1	TRBJ1-2	-	CASSGTGGLGYTF	TGTGCCAGCAGTGGGACAGGGGGTTTAGGCTACACCTTC
TRBV7-2	TRBD1	TRBJ1-1	-	CASSPGGGTTEAFF	TGTGCCAGCAGCCCAGGGGGAGGAACAACTGAAGCTTTCTTT
TRBV18	TRBD1	TRBJ2-7	-	CASSPTTGTSSYEQYF	TGTGCCAGCTCACCGACGACAGGGACCAGCTCCTACGAGCAGTACTTC
TRBV7-3	-	TRBJ2-3	-	CASSLSGSTDTQYF	TGTGCCAGCAGCTTAAGCGGAAGCACAGATACGCAGTATTTT
TRBV28	-	TRBJ1-1	-	CASTQRSTEAFF	TGTGCCAGCACGCAGCGGAGCACTGAAGCTTTCTTT
TRBV7-6	-	TRBJ2-5	once	CASSPPAGSPKWETQYF	TGTGCCAGCAGCCCGCCGGCAGGGTCCCCCAAATGGGAGACCCAGTACTTC
TRBV29-1	-	TRBJ2-1	once	CSVEREGTPLYNEQFF	TGCAGCGTTGAAAGAGAAGGGACTCCGTTATACAATGAGCAGTTCTTC
TRBV4-1	TRBD1	TRBJ1-3	-	CASSQGTGVNTIYF	TGCGCCAGCAGCCAAGGGACAGGGGTAAACACCATATATTTT
TRBV7-9	-	TRBJ1-1	few	CASSLVDSNTEAFF	TGTGCCAGCAGCTTAGTTGACAGTAACACTGAAGCTTTCTTT
TRBV2	TRBD1	TRBJ1-3	-	CASSHDRGSGNTIYF	TGTGCCAGCAGTCATGACAGGGGCTCTGGAAACACCATATATTTT
TRBV11-3	TRBD1	TRBJ2-3	-	CASSLWTGSTDTQYF	TGTGCCAGCAGCTTATGGACAGGGAGCACAGATACGCAGTATTTT